What follows describes a single TCR beta chain. V dropped 2 bases and J dropped 1; count of bases not matched to a gene: 4. The germline V gene has CDR1 SSHAT and CDR2 FNYEAQ (reference sequence). The CDR3 is 16 residues long. Assay: immunoSEQ multiplex PCR; the TCRdb copy retains only in-frame clones and omits some. Of around 380,000 clones in the sample, 70% to 85% were seen once. These data are taken from a study of blood T cell repertoires in COVID-19. The TCR comes from a human donor with acute or convalescent COVID-19. The donor label of this sample is uncertain. The chain is built from TRBV7-7 and TRBJ2-5; 10 bases are a match to TRBD2. Material: peripheral blood. CDR3 coding DNA: TGTGCCAGCAGCTTAAACCTAGCGGGGGCCCAAGAGACCCAGTACTTC. This gives the protein CASSLNLAGAQETQYF.